This passage covers 12 T cell receptor beta chains from one sample sequenced in a study of neurological immune-mediated disorders. TCRdb passed the 5' RACE reads through MiXCR, listing each CDR3 protein once. This table has 45,000 to 65,000 distinct CDR3 sequences, about 4% appearing once. The sample comprised PBMCs. The receptors were sampled from a man aged 50 or older with multiple sclerosis.

In this sample, this clonotype turned up many times. The rearrangement links TRBV20-1 to TRBJ1-1; TRBD1 might be the D (5 bases). The germline V gene has CDR1 DFQATT and CDR2 SNEGSKA (reference sequence). Trimming removed 7 bases from V and 4 bases from J, with 19 bases in between. The CDR3 runs 14 residues. CDR3: CSVSSDRRGTEAFF. The CDR3, as DNA: TGCAGTGTTTCAAGCGACAGAAGGGGCACTGAAGCTTTCTTT.

This clonotype was counted a few times. This may be a read error: a much more frequent sequence differs by one nucleotide. The chain has TRBV28 and TRBJ2-5, with 9 bases identical to TRBD2. CDR3 size: 16 residues. The J segment lost 5 bases and the V segment lost 5 bases, leaving 12 bases of the junction unmatched. Per germline, CDR1 MDHEN and CDR2 SYDVKM. CDR3 nucleotides: TGTGCCAGCAGTACCCCCGGGACTAGCACTTGGGAGACCCAGTACTTC. Its translation is CASSTPGTSTWETQYF.

This clonotype was counted ten times or more. The rearrangement joins TRBV29-1 to TRBJ1-3; a possible D gene is TRBD1 (6 bases). The V and J ends lost 2 bases and 0 bases respectively, with 11 bases between them. The CDR3 has 15 amino acids. Germline loops: CDR1 SQVTM, CDR2 ANQGSEA. The CDR3 sequence: CSVEWGPSSGNTIYF. CDR3 nucleotides: TGCAGCGTTGAATGGGGGCCGAGCTCTGGAAACACCATATATTTT.

This clonotype was found many times. This chain links TRBV7-2 with TRBJ2-3, with 11 bases matching TRBD2. The CDR3 length is 18 residues. Germline lookup yields CDR1 SGHTA and CDR2 FQGNSA. V lost 2 bases to trimming and J lost 0 bases; unmatched junction nucleotides: 7. The CDR3 DNA reads as TGTGCCAGCAGCTTAAGGGCTAGCGGGGGGTCAAGCACAGATACGCAGTATTTT. It translates to CASSLRASGGSSTDTQYF.

The sample holds many counts of this clonotype. The rearrangement links TRBV14 to TRBJ2-1, with 12 bases aligning to TRBD2. V gave up 1 base and J gave up 6 bases; unmatched junction bases: 4. There are 16 residues in the CDR3. Germline V CDR1 and CDR2: SGHDN, FVKESK. Here the CDR3 reads CASSQGSLAGGNEQFF. The CDR3 coding sequence is TGTGCCAGCAGCCAAGGATCACTAGCGGGAGGCAATGAGCAGTTCTTC. The variable domain in full, with the rest retrieved from reference TRBV14 and TRBJ2-1, is EAGVTQFPSHSVIEKGQTVTLRCDPISGHDNLYWYRRVMGKEIKFLLHFVKESKQDESGMPNNRFLAERTGGTYSTLKVQPAELEDSGVYFCASSQGSLAGGNEQFFGPGTRLTVL.

This clonotype was seen repeatedly, ten times or more. The chain links TRBV12-3 or TRBV12-4 to TRBJ1-4, with 7 bases lining up with TRBD1. Losses at the gene ends were 6 bases for V and 5 bases for J; bases not matched to a gene: 9. The CDR3 has 15 residues. In DNA form, the CDR3 reads TGTGCCAGCAGCCCAGGGGGGGTGGGGAATGAAAAACTGTTTTTT. Residues: CASSPGGVGNEKLFF.

This clonotype has ten or more counts. J is TRBJ1-2 and V is TRBV29-1; D not certain. V was clipped by 3 bases and J by 3 bases, with 11 bases between them. The CDR3 has 13 residues. CDR1 is SQVTM and CDR2 is ANQGSEA in the germline V gene. In DNA form, the CDR3 reads TGCAGCGTTGACGCAGATGTAGACTATGGCTACACCTTC. As protein: CSVDADVDYGYTF.

This clonotype has more than one count but fewer than ten. This chain connects TRBV6-6 to TRBJ2-7; TRBD2 matches 11 bases. The junction had 14 bases not matched to a gene; V was cut back by 1 base and J by 0 bases. The CDR3 runs 20 residues. Germline V gives CDR1 MNHNY, CDR2 SVGAGI (reference sequence). CDR3 sequence: CASSYFLALTSGKSSYEQYF. The DNA for the CDR3 is TGTGCCAGCAGTTACTTCTTGGCCCTGACTAGCGGGAAAAGCTCCTACGAGCAGTACTTC.

This clonotype was found many times. The gene calls are TRBV5-1 and TRBJ1-5; D uncertain. The V and J ends lost 0 bases and 4 bases respectively, with 5 bases between them. Germline CDR1 reads SGHRS; CDR2 reads YFSETQ. The CDR3 sequence is 13 residues long. CDR3 loop: CASSLGDNQPQHF. The CDR3 DNA is TGCGCCAGCAGCTTGGGTGATAATCAGCCCCAGCATTTT.

There are many counts of this clonotype. This rearrangement joins TRBV7-6 to TRBJ1-1; D gene ambiguous. CDR1 SGHVS and CDR2 FNYEAQ come from the germline V gene. The CDR3 is 15 amino acids. V lost 0 bases and J 5 bases, leaving 13 bases between the germline ends. The CDR3 bases are TGTGCCAGCAGCTTAGCGCCGTCCGGTTGGACTGAAGCTTTCTTT. It specifies CASSLAPSGWTEAFF.

Points on this clonotype: Compared with germline, one end of the junction differs, possibly owing to a read error. This sequence joins TRBV7-8 and TRBJ1-5; the D gene is possibly TRBD1 (6 bases). Germline assignment: CDR1 SGHVS and CDR2 FQNEAQ. CDR3 length: 14 amino acids. The CDR3 reads CASSLTGRGQPQNF. The CDR3 nucleotides are TGTGCCAGCAGCTTAACAGGGAGGGGTCAGCCCCAGAATTTT.

This clonotype was counted ten times or more. This rearrangement joins TRBV13 to TRBJ2-2, with D possibly matching TRBD2 (6 bases). Deletions cut 7 bases from V and 6 bases from J, with 9 bases between. Germline values: CDR1 PRHDT, CDR2 FYEKMQ (reference sequence). The CDR3 is 12 residues long. In nucleotides, the CDR3 is TGTGCCAGCACGGGAGCGGCCGGGGAGCTGTTTTTT. Protein product: CASTGAAGELFF.